The entry below describes one T cell receptor (beta chain). Germline V gives CDR1 SGDLS, CDR2 YYNGEE. V was shortened by 3 bases and J by 0 bases, with 10 bases between the two germline ends. The CDR3 sequence is 16 residues long. The data were taken from a study of blood T cell repertoires in COVID-19. Clones were sequenced by immunoSEQ multiplex PCR, and TCRdb holds only the in-frame ones, with some missing. Among fewer than 350,000 clones, around nine tenths were seen once, and the ten largest hold 4.5% to 6.5%. This clonotype was sampled from a man between 60 and 70 years old who had recovered from COVID-19. The chain combines TRBV9 with TRBJ2-6; D possibly corresponds to TRBD2 (5 bases). Sequencing was done on a sample of PBMCs or T cells enriched from blood (not recorded which). CDR3 protein: CASSAGLFSGANVLTF. Written as DNA, the CDR3 is TGTGCCAGCAGCGCAGGACTCTTCTCTGGGGCCAACGTCCTGACTTTC.